The clone carrying this TCR beta chain was counted only a few times. Its antigen is unidentified. TCRdb analysed the 5' RACE reads with MiXCR anew, one entry per CDR3 protein. The sample holds some 1,700,000 distinct CDR3 sequences, around a third seen once. The data originate from a study of identical twins. Study observations and caveats: Among monozygotic twins, out-of-frame TCR alpha sharing exceeded what models predicted.

Trimming removed 8 bases at V and 1 base at J, with 18 bases between. Germline CDR1 reads SNHLY; CDR2 reads FYNNEI. The CDR3 has 16 amino acids. V gene TRBV2 combines with J gene TRBJ2-4; the D gene is possibly TRBD1 (6 bases). Material: cord blood. The TCR originated in a newborn girl in good health. In DNA, the CDR3 is TGTGCCAGCTCATTACAGGGCCCTCTGGCCAAAAACATTCAGTACTTC. Residues: CASSLQGPLAKNIQYF.